This T cell receptor beta chain was observed in a study of blood T cell repertoires in COVID-19. The CDR3 has 14 amino acids. The germline CDR1 and CDR2 sequences are GTSNPN and SVGIG (reference sequence). V gave up 1 base and J gave up 7 bases, with 11 bases separating them. The table came from immunoSEQ multiplex PCR; TCRdb's copy has only in-frame clones and leaves some out. The profile shows fewer than 100,000 clones, 70% to 80% of them singletons. Sample: peripheral blood. The clonotype was recovered from a man between 65 and 79 years old with acute or convalescent COVID-19. The rearrangement joins TRBV30 to TRBJ1-6; no definite D call. The CDR3 is CAWSGSWENSPLHF. CDR3 nucleotide sequence: TGTGCCTGGAGTGGGTCCTGGGAGAATTCACCCCTCCACTTT.